This T cell receptor beta chain was profiled in a study of shared clonotypes between healthy human individuals. Overall study findings and caveats: Sequencing depth was expected to influence donor clonotype sharing.

Every donor, a Caucasian adult, lived in Nashville, Tennessee. Amplification in unsorted PBMC replicate PCRs started from around 300 ng DNA, which equals about 33,000 T cell genomes. In the authors' methods: ImmunoSEQ gave junction-only sequences without quality scores, so filtering differed. The repertoire was sequenced with immunoSEQ multiplex PCR; TCRdb's copy has only in-frame clones and lacks some. That table supplies the V and J calls and clone size; D and trimming were determined from the DNA. The sample yields about 490,000 clones, less than 80% seen once. Comment on this clone: Its antigen is currently unknown.

Sequencing input: PBMCs. The TCR comes from a woman aged 40 to 50 in good health. Some clones in this sample may be carry-over from other donors' samples.

The CDR3 loop is CATQKNPQETQYF. The DNA for the CDR3 is TGTGCCACACAAAAAAACCCCCAAGAGACCCAGTACTTC. The chain has TRBV14 and TRBJ2-5; no clear D. Germline V gives CDR1 SGHDN, CDR2 FVKESK. V was clipped by 10 bases and J by 1 base, with 13 bases between them. The CDR3 is 13 residues long.